Below are 6 T cell receptor beta chains sequenced from a single sample in a study of vaccination effects on CD4 cells after COVID-19. Using viral peptide pools, the ViraFEST assay grew out antigen-specific CD4+ T cells prior to sequencing. Subsequent to a culture period of about ten days, CD4+ T cells were isolated. The person had a PCR-confirmed SARS-CoV-2 infection during March to December 2020. The table came from immunoSEQ multiplex PCR; TCRdb's copy has only in-frame clones and leaves some out. The profile shows 25,000 to 35,000 clones, about 72% of them singletons. No cognate antigen is known for these TCRs. Source: CD4+ T cells from PBMCs cultured with a peptide pool, taken before COVID-19 vaccination. Every receptor here comes from a human donor who had a prior SARS-CoV-2 infection.

The chain has TRBV6-5 and TRBJ1-1; 7 positions agree with TRBD1. The J segment lost 3 bases and the V segment lost 6 bases, leaving 4 bases of the junction unmatched. The CDR3 has 13 residues. CDR1 and CDR2 (germline): MNHEY, SVGAGI. The CDR3 sequence: CASRKQGDTEAFF. CDR3 bases: TGTGCCAGCAGGAAGCAGGGGGACACTGAAGCTTTCTTT.

The chain is built from TRBV28 and TRBJ1-4; D is unclear. Germline V gene data show CDR1 as MDHEN and CDR2 as SYDVKM. V was trimmed by 2 bases and J by 4 bases, leaving 11 bases between them. The CDR3 has 15 residues. DNA for the CDR3: TGTGCCAGCAGTTTAGCGGACTACCTTAATGAAAAACTGTTTTTT. Translated, it gives CASSLADYLNEKLFF.

This clone was detected only a few times. The J gene is TRBJ2-1, the V gene TRBV29-1; 8 bases are a match to TRBD2. This CDR3 is built from 16 residues. J was trimmed by 0 bases and V by 4 bases; bases with no gene match: 8. In germline, CDR1 is SQVTM, CDR2 ANQGSEA. CDR3: CSVGFSGDFSYNEQFF. CDR3 coding DNA: TGCAGCGTTGGATTTAGCGGGGACTTCTCCTACAATGAGCAGTTCTTC.

The V gene is TRBV9, the J gene TRBJ1-2; tentatively, D is TRBD1 (5 bases). Germline V gene sequence: CDR1 SGDLS, CDR2 YYNGEE. The CDR3 consists of 12 residues. Trimming cost V 3 bases and J 9 bases, with 12 bases left between them. The CDR3 spells CASSGPWGRYTF. The DNA for the CDR3 is TGTGCCAGCAGCGGCCCCTGGGGACGCTACACCTTC.

This clone was seen just once. This chain joins TRBV5-4 and TRBJ2-4; TRBD1 is a possible D gene (5 bases). Trimming cost V 1 base and J 1 base, with 9 bases left between them. Germline values: CDR1 SGHNT, CDR2 YYREEE (reference sequence). The CDR3 totals 15 residues. The CDR3 here is CASSLLGAAKNIQYF. CDR3 bases: TGTGCCAGCAGCTTGTTAGGGGCGGCCAAAAACATTCAGTACTTC.

This chain joins TRBV5-4 and TRBJ2-7; D is perhaps TRBD1 (5 bases). Germline loops: CDR1 SGHNT, CDR2 YYREEE (reference sequence). The CDR3 has 15 amino acids. Trimming stripped 3 bases from V and 2 bases from J, with 15 bases between. In DNA form, the CDR3 reads TGTGCCAGCAGCTACGACAGCCTTTCCCCCTACGAGCAGTACTTC. Encoded protein: CASSYDSLSPYEQYF. Complete variable domain (other parts from reference TRBV5-4 and TRBJ2-7): ETGVTQSPTHLIKTRGQQVTLRCSSQSGHNTVSWYQQALGQGPQFIFQYYREEENGRGNFPPRFSGLQFPNYSSELNVNALELDDSALYLCASSYDSLSPYEQYFGPGTRLTVT.